This passage covers 4 T cell receptor beta chains from one sample sequenced in a study of blood T cell repertoires in COVID-19. The repertoire was sequenced with immunoSEQ multiplex PCR; TCRdb's copy has only in-frame clones and lacks some. The table shows tens of thousands of clones, with about four fifths occurring only once. The material sequenced was peripheral blood. These receptors were collected from a human donor in a cohort sampled during active COVID-19.

This clone was counted between two and nine times. Relative to the germline gene, one junction end is altered; a read error may explain this. The chain carries TRBV4-1 and TRBJ1-1, with no clear D. Germline V gene lookup returns CDR1 MGHRA and CDR2 YSYEKL. This CDR3 contains 14 residues. As DNA, the CDR3 is TGCGCCAGCAGCCAACCGACGTTACGGACTGGAGCTTTCTTT. Its protein is CASSQPTLRTGAFF.

This chain joins TRBV7-3 and TRBJ2-5, with 8 bases aligning to TRBD1. Germline assignment: CDR1 SGHTA and CDR2 FQGTGA. The CDR3 sequence is 13 residues long. The ends lost 5 bases at V and 5 bases at J; junction bases unmatched: 4. DNA of the CDR3: TGTGCCAGCAGCCTGGGACAGGTTGAGACCCAGTACTTC. Encoded protein: CASSLGQVETQYF.

This sequence joins TRBV10-2 and TRBJ2-1; TRBD2 is a possible D gene (5 bases). Germline V gene sequence: CDR1 WSHSY, CDR2 SAAADI. This CDR3 has 14 residues. The germline V and J ends were trimmed by 7 bases and 5 bases, with 15 bases remaining between them. CDR3 DNA sequence: TGCGCCAGCACCCTGAGAGCGGCAGACAATGAGCAGTTCTTC. Its translation: CASTLRAADNEQFF.

The rearrangement uses TRBV5-4 and TRBJ1-2; D is perhaps TRBD1 (6 bases). The CDR3 is made up of 13 amino acids. Trimming pared 4 bases from V and 8 bases from J, leaving 15 bases between. Germline V gene data show CDR1 as SGHNT and CDR2 as YYREEE (reference sequence). The CDR3 region is CASSRRTDWGYTF. The CDR3 DNA reads TGTGCCAGCAGCAGACGGACAGACTGGGGCTACACCTTC.